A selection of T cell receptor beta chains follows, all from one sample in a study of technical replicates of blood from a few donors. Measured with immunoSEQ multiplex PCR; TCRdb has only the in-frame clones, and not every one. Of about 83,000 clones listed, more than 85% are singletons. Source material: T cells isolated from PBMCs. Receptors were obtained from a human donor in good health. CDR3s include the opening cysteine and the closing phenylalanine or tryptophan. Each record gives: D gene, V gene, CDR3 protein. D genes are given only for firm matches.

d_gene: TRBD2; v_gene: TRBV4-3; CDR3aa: CASSQRAGGNTGELFF
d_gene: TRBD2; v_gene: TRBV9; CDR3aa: CASSVGTSATYEQYF
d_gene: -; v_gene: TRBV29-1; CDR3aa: CSVETRYEQYF
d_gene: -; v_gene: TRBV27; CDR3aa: CASSSVNTEAFF
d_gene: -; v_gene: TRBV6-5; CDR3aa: CASSHNEKLFF
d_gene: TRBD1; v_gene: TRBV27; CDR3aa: CASSLGQGSQPQHF
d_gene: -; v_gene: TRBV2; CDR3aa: CASSRTVNTEAFF
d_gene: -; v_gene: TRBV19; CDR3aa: CASSPALGRNEKLFF
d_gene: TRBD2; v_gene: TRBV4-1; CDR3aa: CASSQGTSSYEQFF
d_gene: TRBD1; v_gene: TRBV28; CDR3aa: CASSRDRGIAGELFF
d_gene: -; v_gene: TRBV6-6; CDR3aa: CASSGEDQATEAFF
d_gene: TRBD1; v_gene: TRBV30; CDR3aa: CAWSADRDTEAFF